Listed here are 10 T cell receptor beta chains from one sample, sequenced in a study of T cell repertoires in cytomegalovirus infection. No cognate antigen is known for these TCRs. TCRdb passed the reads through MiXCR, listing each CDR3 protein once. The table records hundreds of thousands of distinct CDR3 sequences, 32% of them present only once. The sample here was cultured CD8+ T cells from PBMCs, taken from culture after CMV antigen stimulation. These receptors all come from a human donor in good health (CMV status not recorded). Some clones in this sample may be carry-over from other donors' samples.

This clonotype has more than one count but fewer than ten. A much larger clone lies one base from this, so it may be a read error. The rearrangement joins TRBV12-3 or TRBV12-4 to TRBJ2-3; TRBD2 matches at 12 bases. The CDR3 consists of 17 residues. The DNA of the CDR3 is TGTGCCAACAGTTTTTCCCTGACTAGCGGGGGTACAGATACGCAGTATTTT. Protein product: CANSFSLTSGGTDTQYF.

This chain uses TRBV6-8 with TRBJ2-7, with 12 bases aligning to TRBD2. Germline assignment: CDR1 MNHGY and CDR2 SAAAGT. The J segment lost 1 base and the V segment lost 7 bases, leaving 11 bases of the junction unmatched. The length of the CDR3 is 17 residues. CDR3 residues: CASTRETSGGQSYEQYV. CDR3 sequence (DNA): TGTGCCAGCACCCGGGAGACTAGCGGGGGCCAGTCCTACGAGCAGTACGTC.

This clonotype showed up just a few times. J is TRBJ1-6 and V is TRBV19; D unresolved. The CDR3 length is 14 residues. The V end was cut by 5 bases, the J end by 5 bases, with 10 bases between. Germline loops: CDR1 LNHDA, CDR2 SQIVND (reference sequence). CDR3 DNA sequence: TGTGCCAGTAGTCTCGACACCAATAATTCACCCCTCCACTTT. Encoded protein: CASSLDTNNSPLHF.

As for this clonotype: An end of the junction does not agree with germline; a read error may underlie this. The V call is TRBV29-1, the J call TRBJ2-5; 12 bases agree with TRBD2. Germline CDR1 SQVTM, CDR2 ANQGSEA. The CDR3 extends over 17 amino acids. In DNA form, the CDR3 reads TGCAGCGTGGAAGATGTAAGACTAGCGGGGGTCCAAGAGACCCAGTACTTC. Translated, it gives CSVEDVRLAGVQETQYF.

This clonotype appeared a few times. The CDR3 loop reads CASSAVVGAETQYF. For the CDR3, the DNA is TGTGCCAGCAGCGCTGTAGTGGGCGCAGAGACCCAGTACTTC. The chain combines TRBV7-8 with TRBJ2-5; D unclear. Trimming took off 5 bases at V and 4 bases at J, with 14 bases between the two ends. CDR1 is SGHVS and CDR2 is FQNEAQ in the germline V gene. This CDR3 is built from 14 residues.

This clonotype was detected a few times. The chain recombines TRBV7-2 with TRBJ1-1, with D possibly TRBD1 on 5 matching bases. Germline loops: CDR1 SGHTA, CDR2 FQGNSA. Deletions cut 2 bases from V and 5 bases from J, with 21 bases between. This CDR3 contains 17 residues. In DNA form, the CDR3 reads TGTGCCAGCAGCTTACCCGTCCAGGGACGAAGGAGGACTGAAGCTTTCTTT. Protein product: CASSLPVQGRRRTEAFF.

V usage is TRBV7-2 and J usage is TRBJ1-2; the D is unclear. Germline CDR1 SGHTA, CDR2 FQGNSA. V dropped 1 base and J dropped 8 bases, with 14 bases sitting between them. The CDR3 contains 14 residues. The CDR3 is CASSLDPYDVGYTF. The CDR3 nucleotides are TGTGCCAGCAGCTTAGACCCGTATGACGTAGGCTACACCTTC.

This chain's CDR3 is CASSRQTSGGYNEQFF. CDR3 bases: TGTGCCAGTAGTAGACAGACTAGCGGGGGATACAATGAGCAGTTCTTC. V usage is TRBV19 and J usage is TRBJ2-1; 12 bases map to TRBD2. The ends lost 4 bases at V and 4 bases at J; junction bases unmatched: 5. Germline CDR1 is LNHDA and CDR2 is SQIVND (reference sequence). The CDR3 runs 16 residues. Supplemented by reference TRBV19 and TRBJ2-1, the full variable domain reads DGGITQSPKYLFRKEGQNVTLSCEQNLNHDAMYWYRQDPGQGLRLIYYSQIVNDFQKGDIAEGYSVSREKKESFPLTVTSAQKNPTAFYLCASSRQTSGGYNEQFFGPGTRLTVL.

CDR3 residues: CSAIQVGGGGELFF. The CDR3 DNA reads as TGCAGTGCTATTCAAGTGGGGGGCGGCGGGGAGCTGTTTTTT. The chain is built from TRBV20-1 and TRBJ2-2, with D possibly being TRBD1 or TRBD2 (6 bases each). From germline, CDR1 is DFQATT and CDR2 SNEGSKA (reference sequence). The CDR3 spans 14 residues. V gave up 4 bases and J gave up 7 bases, with 16 bases separating them.

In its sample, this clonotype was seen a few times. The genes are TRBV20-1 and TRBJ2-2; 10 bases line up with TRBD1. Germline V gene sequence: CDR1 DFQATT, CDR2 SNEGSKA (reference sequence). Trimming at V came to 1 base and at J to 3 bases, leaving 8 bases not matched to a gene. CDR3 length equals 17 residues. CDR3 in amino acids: CSARVGGGTGDTGELFF. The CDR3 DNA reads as TGCAGTGCTAGAGTCGGGGGGGGGACAGGGGACACCGGGGAGCTGTTTTTT.